A single T cell receptor beta chain is shown here with its context. In the original analysis: It was from reference gene primer amplification that nucleated cell counts were estimated. The method was immunoSEQ multiplex PCR; TCRdb's version includes in-frame clones alone and lacks a portion of them. V and J calls and clone size are copied from that table; D and trimming were computed from the DNA. Seen here are under 350,000 clones, 75% to 90% observed once, and the top ten hold under 2.5%. This specimen belongs to a study of blood T cell repertoires in COVID-19. About the research overall: COVID-19 samples, acute and convalescent, were from the United States, Italy and Spain. Nucleic acid was either cDNA or gDNA, and it came from T cells, B-cell-depleted T cells, or PBMCs.

CDR3 length: 16 amino acids. V shed 1 base and J 2 bases; nucleotides not matched to a gene: 5. The germline V gene encodes CDR1 LNHDA and CDR2 SQIVND (reference sequence). The chain recombines TRBV19 with TRBJ2-3; 8 bases agree with TRBD2. Input material: peripheral blood. This TCR was sampled from a middle-aged man with acute or convalescent COVID-19. The DNA of the CDR3 is TGTGCCAGTAGTATAGGGACGGGGGGGTACACAGATACGCAGTATTTT. It yields the protein CASSIGTGGYTDTQYF.